Shown below are 27 T cell receptor beta chains from a single sample sequenced in a study of cytomegalovirus exposure and HLA in healthy donors. The protocol was immunoSEQ multiplex PCR, while the TCRdb copy is restricted to in-frame clones and leaves out a portion. The repertoire holds about 250,000 clones, with roughly nine tenths as singletons. Sequencing was performed on PBMCs. The receptors shown here come from a man aged 18-30 years in good health and CMV-seropositive.

This chain links TRBV6-5 with TRBJ2-1; D is undetermined. The CDR3 runs 15 residues. Germline V gene sequence: CDR1 MNHEY, CDR2 SVGAGI. The germline V and J ends were trimmed by 5 bases and 4 bases, with 15 bases remaining between them. CDR3 sequence (DNA): TGTGCCAGCAGTCCCTTCGGGCCGACATACAATGAGCAGTTCTTC. The encoded protein is CASSPFGPTYNEQFF.

The rearrangement joins TRBV11-2 to TRBJ2-1; 7 positions agree with TRBD2. Germline assignment: CDR1 SGHAT and CDR2 FQNNGV. The CDR3 contains 16 residues. V trimming: 1 base; J trimming: 5 bases; junction bases outside the gene matches: 8. CDR3 nucleotide sequence: TGTGCCAGCAGCTTAGGGCGGGAGATCAATCACAATGAGCAGTTCTTC. The encoded protein is CASSLGREINHNEQFF. The complete variable domain, with remaining parts taken from reference TRBV11-2 and TRBJ2-1, reads EAGVAQSPRYKIIEKRQSVAFWCNPISGHATLYWYQQILGQGPKLLIQFQNNGVVDDSQLPKDRFSAERLKGVDSTLKIQPAKLEDSAVYLCASSLGREINHNEQFFGPGTRLTVL.

The J gene is TRBJ1-4, the V gene TRBV7-9; 9 nucleotides match TRBD1. The CDR3 totals 14 residues. Per the germline V gene, CDR1 is SEHNR and CDR2 is FQNEAQ (reference sequence). J gave up 8 bases and V 1 base, and 2 bases lay outside the gene matches. The chain's CDR3 is CASSLGQGDEKLFF. In DNA, the CDR3 is TGTGCCAGCAGCTTAGGACAGGGGGACGAAAAACTGTTTTTT.

The V and J genes are TRBV2 and TRBJ2-5; tentative D call: TRBD2 (6 bases). The V and J ends lost 5 bases and 4 bases respectively, with 8 bases between them. In germline, CDR1 is SNHLY, CDR2 FYNNEI. CDR3 length equals 12 residues. CDR3 sequence (DNA): TGTGCCAGCAGTACTAGCAGAGAGACCCAGTACTTC. Its protein product is CASSTSRETQYF. The variable domain in full, with the rest retrieved from reference TRBV2 and TRBJ2-5, is EPEVTQTPSHQVTQMGQEVILRCVPISNHLYFYWYRQILGQKVEFLVSFYNNEISEKSEIFDDQFSVERPDGSNFTLKIRSTKLEDSAMYFCASSTSRETQYFGPGTRLLVL.

The chain combines TRBV9 with TRBJ2-1; D ambiguous. Per germline, CDR1 SGDLS and CDR2 YYNGEE. Trimming took 0 bases from V and 2 from J, leaving 12 bases between them. The CDR3 is made up of 16 amino acids. The CDR3 DNA is TGTGCCAGCAGCGTAGGGCAGGCCGAGACCTACAATGAGCAGTTCTTC. Translated, it gives CASSVGQAETYNEQFF. Supplemented by reference TRBV9 and TRBJ2-1, the full variable domain reads DSGVTQTPKHLITATGQRVTLRCSPRSGDLSVYWYQQSLDQGLQFLIQYYNGEERAKGNILERFSAQQFPDLHSELNLSSLELGDSALYFCASSVGQAETYNEQFFGPGTRLTVL.

The V and J genes are TRBV27 and TRBJ2-1; possibly TRBD2 for D (5 bases). Per germline, CDR1 MNHEY and CDR2 SMNVEV (reference sequence). The CDR3 sequence is 17 residues long. Trimming took off 5 bases at V and 8 bases at J, with 25 bases between the two ends. The CDR3 loop reads CASSLYFPAVTGYEQFF. The CDR3 nucleotides read TGTGCCAGCAGTCTCTACTTTCCAGCGGTAACGGGGTATGAGCAGTTCTTC.

This clone was seen at least ten times. The chain couples TRBV7-2 to TRBJ2-2, with 11 bases fitting TRBD1. Trimming removed 6 bases from V and 6 bases from J; junction bases left unmatched: 9. Germline CDR1 and CDR2: SGHTA and FQGNSA. This CDR3 is 16 amino acids long. CDR3 in amino acids: CASRDRTGGMAGELFF. The CDR3 DNA reads TGTGCCAGCAGGGACCGGACAGGGGGCATGGCCGGGGAGCTGTTTTTT.

This sequence joins TRBV5-1 and TRBJ2-7; D might be TRBD1 or TRBD2, each matching 5 bases. With 0 bases removed from V and 2 bases from J, the gap between germline ends came to 12 bases. CDR1 is SGHRS, CDR2 YFSETQ, per germline. This CDR3 is 15 amino acids long. The CDR3 nucleotides are TGCGCCAGCAGCTTGGGGCCAGGGAGCGCCTACGAGCAGTACTTC. It codes for CASSLGPGSAYEQYF.

The genes are TRBV7-8 and TRBJ2-3; 8 nucleotides align to TRBD2. The CDR3 has 15 residues. Germline CDR1 is SGHVS and CDR2 is FQNEAQ. The junction had 3 bases not matched to a gene; V was cut back by 1 base and J by 3 bases. CDR3 region: CASSLGSGGTDTQYF. As DNA, the CDR3 is TGTGCCAGCAGCTTAGGTTCGGGAGGGACAGATACGCAGTATTTT.

This clone has a single count. V gene TRBV4-3 combines with J gene TRBJ2-7, with 10 bases lining up with TRBD2. CDR3 length: 15 amino acids. Looked up from germline, CDR1 is LGHNA and CDR2 is YSLEER. V gave up 0 bases and J gave up 3 bases; unmatched junction bases: 2. The DNA of the CDR3 is TGCGCCAGCAGCCAAGAAGGACTAGCGGACTACGAGCAGTACTTC. As protein: CASSQEGLADYEQYF.

J is TRBJ2-7 and V is TRBV14; D is unclear. Germline assignment: CDR1 SGHDN and CDR2 FVKESK. The V end was cut by 0 bases, the J end by 5 bases, with 8 bases between. The CDR3 loop spans 13 amino acids. CDR3 in amino acids: CASSQDSWDEQYF. CDR3 sequence (DNA): TGTGCCAGCAGCCAAGACAGTTGGGACGAGCAGTACTTC.

This clone was seen a few times. The chain is built from TRBV27 and TRBJ1-2, with D uncertain. Trimming removed 4 bases from V and 7 bases from J, with 10 bases in between. The length of the CDR3 is 12 residues. Germline values: CDR1 MNHEY, CDR2 SMNVEV (reference sequence). The CDR3 protein is CASSSEGGGYTF. Written as DNA, the CDR3 is TGTGCCAGCAGTTCGGAAGGAGGTGGCTACACCTTC.

The chain uses TRBV28 and TRBJ2-3, with D hard to call. Germline loops: CDR1 MDHEN, CDR2 SYDVKM. Trimming removed 4 bases at V and 7 bases at J, with 12 bases between. There are 13 residues in the CDR3. CDR3 region: CASSSPTINTQYF. In DNA, the CDR3 is TGTGCCAGCAGTTCCCCGACAATTAATACGCAGTATTTT.

The CDR3 DNA is TGTGCCAGCAGGCCCTCCGGGGGCGTTAATGAAAAACTGTTTTTT. It codes for CASRPSGGVNEKLFF. The J gene is TRBJ1-4, the V gene TRBV6-5; possibly TRBD1 for D (6 bases). The length of the CDR3 is 15 residues. Trimming pared 6 bases from V and 4 bases from J, leaving 15 bases between. The germline V gene encodes CDR1 MNHEY and CDR2 SVGAGI.

This chain connects TRBV7-9 to TRBJ2-1; 8 bases line up with TRBD2. Germline V gene data show CDR1 as SEHNR and CDR2 as FQNEAQ (reference sequence). The CDR3 is made up of 15 amino acids. Losses at the gene ends were 5 bases for V and 2 bases for J; bases not matched to a gene: 5. CDR3 in amino acids: CASSRSGNPYNEQFF. The CDR3 DNA is TGTGCCAGCAGCCGTAGCGGGAACCCCTACAATGAGCAGTTCTTC. Full variable domain (outside the CDR3, taken from reference TRBV7-9 and TRBJ2-1): DTGVSQNPRHKITKRGQNVTFRCDPISEHNRLYWYRQTLGQGPEFLTYFQNEAQLEKSRLLSDRFSAERPKGSFSTLEIQRTEQGDSAMYLCASSRSGNPYNEQFFGPGTRLTVL.

The V call is TRBV9, the J call TRBJ2-1; 13 positions match TRBD2. CDR1 and CDR2 from the germline V gene are SGDLS and YYNGEE. The J segment lost 6 bases and the V segment lost 4 bases, leaving 16 bases of the junction unmatched. This CDR3 is 19 amino acids long. CDR3 region: CASSPRTSGSKVSLNEQFF. The CDR3 nucleotides are TGTGCCAGCAGCCCAAGGACTAGCGGGAGTAAGGTTTCTCTCAATGAGCAGTTCTTC.

The chain recombines TRBV6-5 with TRBJ2-1; 8 bases are a match to TRBD2. From germline, CDR1 is MNHEY and CDR2 SVGAGI. Germline trimming cut 3 bases from V and 0 bases from J; bases unmatched to any gene: 4. The CDR3 contains 16 residues. The CDR3 here is CASSYFSGSSYNEQFF. The CDR3 DNA sequence: TGTGCCAGCAGTTATTTCAGCGGGAGCTCCTACAATGAGCAGTTCTTC.

V is TRBV15 and J is TRBJ1-5; D is ambiguous. The V end was cut by 1 base, the J end by 6 bases, with 13 bases between. The CDR3 loop spans 15 amino acids. The V gene's germline CDR1 is LNHNV and CDR2 YYDKDF (reference sequence). The CDR3 loop is CATSRGKEPSQPQHF. The CDR3 DNA reads as TGTGCCACCAGCAGAGGGAAAGAGCCGAGTCAGCCCCAGCATTTT.

The chain links TRBV5-4 to TRBJ2-1; D gene unclear. The CDR3 covers 17 residues. Germline CDR1 and CDR2: SGHNT and YYREEE (reference sequence). The V end was cut by 3 bases, the J end by 5 bases, with 21 bases between. The CDR3 loop reads CASSWHLSSWVDNEQFF. CDR3 sequence (DNA): TGTGCCAGCAGCTGGCACTTAAGTTCGTGGGTCGACAATGAGCAGTTCTTC.

This clone was picked up a small number of times. CDR3 DNA: TGCGCCAGCAGTGAAACAGGGGAAAACACCGGGGAGCTGTTTTTT. Residues: CASSETGENTGELFF. The chain uses TRBV10-1 and TRBJ2-2; 7 bases fit TRBD1. The V gene end was trimmed by 3 bases and the J gene end by 2 bases; junction bases not matched to a gene: 3. The CDR3 spans 15 residues. Germline V CDR1 and CDR2: WNHNN, SYGVQD (reference sequence).

The chain employs TRBV30 and TRBJ2-6, with D tentatively TRBD1 (5 bases). Germline lookup yields CDR1 GTSNPN and CDR2 SVGIG (reference sequence). Trimming took 4 bases from V and 2 from J, leaving 15 bases between them. The CDR3 extends over 16 amino acids. Here the CDR3 DNA reads TGTGCCTGGACCCCCTCCCCCAGGGCTGGGGCCAACGTCCTGACTTTC. This sequence encodes CAWTPSPRAGANVLTF.

This rearrangement joins TRBV2 to TRBJ2-1; no clear D gene. Looked up from germline, CDR1 is SNHLY and CDR2 is FYNNEI. V dropped 6 bases and J dropped 8 bases, with 20 bases sitting between them. CDR3 length: 15 residues. CDR3 residues: CASSAYVGSIDEQFF. In DNA form, the CDR3 reads TGTGCCAGCAGCGCGTACGTAGGGTCGATCGATGAGCAGTTCTTC.

Concerning this clone itself: The sample carries other DNA sequences with the same CDR3. This sequence joins TRBV18 and TRBJ2-7; possibly TRBD1 for D (6 bases). CDR3 length equals 12 residues. CDR1 is KGHSH, CDR2 LQKENI, per germline. V lost 2 bases to trimming and J lost 4 bases, with 6 bases between them. CDR3 sequence: CASSPTGYEQYF. The CDR3 DNA reads as TGTGCCAGCTCACCAACAGGGTACGAGCAGTACTTC.

The chain links TRBV6-5 to TRBJ1-3; D is unresolved. The CDR3 totals 14 residues. V was pared by 7 bases and J by 4 bases, with 14 bases between. The germline gives CDR1 MNHEY, CDR2 SVGAGI. The CDR3 DNA follows: TGTGCCAGCACCCAAGCGGGGATAGGAAACACCATATATTTT. Encoded protein: CASTQAGIGNTIYF.

The V call is TRBV5-4, the J call TRBJ2-5, with 8 bases lining up with TRBD2. Trimming at V came to 0 bases and at J to 2 bases, leaving 6 bases not matched to a gene. Germline CDR1 is SGHNT and CDR2 is YYREEE (reference sequence). The CDR3 covers 16 residues. The CDR3 spells CASSLGLTGGQETQYF. CDR3 DNA sequence: TGTGCCAGCAGCTTGGGACTCACGGGGGGGCAAGAGACCCAGTACTTC.

V and J are TRBV2 and TRBJ2-7; TRBD1 aligns across 9 bases. Per the germline V gene, CDR1 is SNHLY and CDR2 is FYNNEI. The CDR3 has 14 residues. J gave up 1 base and V 8 bases, and 6 bases lay outside the gene matches. The DNA for the CDR3 is TGTGCCAGCCTCCGCGGACAGGGGTCCTACGAGCAGTACTTC. It codes for CASLRGQGSYEQYF.

The chain uses TRBV7-3 and TRBJ2-1; TRBD1 might be the D (6 bases). V was clipped by 5 bases and J by 1 base, with 12 bases between them. The CDR3 runs 15 residues. Germline CDR1 reads SGHTA; CDR2 reads FQGTGA. The CDR3 nucleotides are TGTGCCAGCAGCCCCCAGAGGGGGTCCTACAATGAGCAGTTCTTC. This codes for CASSPQRGSYNEQFF.